This section outlines one TCR beta chain sequence together with its context. The antigen remains undetermined. These data are taken from a study of shared clonotypes between healthy human individuals. Study-level findings and limits: The authors sampled blood alone, and tissue repertoires likely differ.

CDR3 length equals 15 residues. V dropped 4 bases and J dropped 2; count of bases not matched to a gene: 2. From germline, CDR1 is SEHNR and CDR2 FQNEAQ (reference sequence). Sequencing used immunoSEQ multiplex PCR; TCRdb keeps in-frame clones, though not all of them. The profile shows about 580,000 clones, roughly 98% of them singletons. Naive CD8 cells lacked CD45RO, underwent positive selection for CCR7 and left out terminally differentiated effector memory CD45RA+ cells. The study enrolled healthy HIV-negative adults without recent acute infections or vaccinations as donors. The V and J genes are TRBV7-9 and TRBJ2-7; 13 nucleotides align to TRBD2. Source material: naive CD8+ T cells sorted from blood. The sequence derives from a man under 40 in good health. The CDR3 reads CASSSGLAGTYEQYF. CDR3 nucleotide sequence: TGTGCCAGCAGCTCGGGACTAGCGGGGACCTACGAGCAGTACTTC.